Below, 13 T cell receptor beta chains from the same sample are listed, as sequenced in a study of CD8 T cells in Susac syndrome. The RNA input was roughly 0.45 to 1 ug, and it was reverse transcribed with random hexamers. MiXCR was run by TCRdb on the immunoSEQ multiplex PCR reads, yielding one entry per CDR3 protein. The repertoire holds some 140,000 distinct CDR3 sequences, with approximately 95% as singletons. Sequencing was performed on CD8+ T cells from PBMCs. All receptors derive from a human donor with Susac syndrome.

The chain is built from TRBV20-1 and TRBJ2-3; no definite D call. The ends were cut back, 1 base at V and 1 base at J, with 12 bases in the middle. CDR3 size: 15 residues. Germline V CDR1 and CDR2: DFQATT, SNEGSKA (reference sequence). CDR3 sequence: CSARGGGMGTDTQYF. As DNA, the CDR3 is TGCAGTGCTAGAGGTGGTGGGATGGGCACAGATACGCAGTATTTT.

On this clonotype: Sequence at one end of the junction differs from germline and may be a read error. The DNA of the CDR3 is TGTGCCAGCAGCTTAGACAGGGTTGAAGCTTTCTTT. Protein product: CASSLDRVEAFF. V usage is TRBV12-3 or TRBV12-4 and J usage is TRBJ1-1; 7 bases fit TRBD1. The CDR3 spans 12 residues.

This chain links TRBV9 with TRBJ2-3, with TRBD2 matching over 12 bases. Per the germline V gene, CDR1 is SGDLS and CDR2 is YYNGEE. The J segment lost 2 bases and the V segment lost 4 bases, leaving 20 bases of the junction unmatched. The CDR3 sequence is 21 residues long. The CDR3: CASSSQEGLAGPGGHTDTQYF. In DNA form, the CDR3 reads TGTGCCAGCAGCTCCCAGGAGGGACTAGCGGGCCCCGGCGGACACACAGATACGCAGTATTTT.

The CDR3 coding sequence is TGCAGCGTTGAAGATCCAGGAAAGACTAGCGGGAGCCGCGCCAAAAACATTCAGTACTTC. As protein: CSVEDPGKTSGSRAKNIQYF. J is TRBJ2-4 and V is TRBV29-1; 12 bases match TRBD2. V dropped 0 bases and J dropped 1; count of bases not matched to a gene: 13. Germline CDR1 and CDR2: SQVTM and ANQGSEA. The CDR3 consists of 20 residues. Looking up the rest from reference TRBV29-1 and TRBJ2-4 gives the full variable domain: SAVISQKPSRDICQRGTSLTIQCQVDSQVTMMFWYRQQPGQSLTLIATANQGSEATYESGFVIDKFPISRPNLTFSTLTVSNMSPEDSSIYLCSVEDPGKTSGSRAKNIQYFGAGTRLSVL.

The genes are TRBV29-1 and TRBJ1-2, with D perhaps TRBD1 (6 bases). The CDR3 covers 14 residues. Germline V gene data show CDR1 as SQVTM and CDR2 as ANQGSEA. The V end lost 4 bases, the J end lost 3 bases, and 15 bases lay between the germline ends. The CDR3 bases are TGCAGCGTTGGGTCCCGGGGGGCGCACTATGGCTACACCTTC. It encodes CSVGSRGAHYGYTF.

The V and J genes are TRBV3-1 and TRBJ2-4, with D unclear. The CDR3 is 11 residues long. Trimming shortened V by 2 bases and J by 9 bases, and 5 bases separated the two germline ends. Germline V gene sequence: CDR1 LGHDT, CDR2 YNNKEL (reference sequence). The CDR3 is CASSQSGIQYF. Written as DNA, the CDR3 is TGTGCCAGCAGCCAATCCGGCATTCAGTACTTC.

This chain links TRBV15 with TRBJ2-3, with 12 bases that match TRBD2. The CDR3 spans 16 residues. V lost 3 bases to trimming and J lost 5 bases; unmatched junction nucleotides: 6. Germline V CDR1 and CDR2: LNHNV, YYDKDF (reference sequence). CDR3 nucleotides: TGTGCCACCAGCAGTCGACTAGCGGGAGTCAGAGATACGCAGTATTTT. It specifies CATSSRLAGVRDTQYF. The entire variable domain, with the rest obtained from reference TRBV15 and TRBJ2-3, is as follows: DAMVIQNPRYQVTQFGKPVTLSCSQTLNHNVMYWYQQKSSQAPKLLFHYYDKDFNNEADTPDNFQSRRPNTSFCFLDIRSPGLGDTAMYLCATSSRLAGVRDTQYFGPGTRLTVL.

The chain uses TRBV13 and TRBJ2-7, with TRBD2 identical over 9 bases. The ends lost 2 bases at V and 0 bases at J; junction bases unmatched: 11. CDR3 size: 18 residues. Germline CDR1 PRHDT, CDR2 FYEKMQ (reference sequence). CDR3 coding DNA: TGTGCCAGCAGCTTAACAGCGGGAGGCCACCTATACTCCTACGAGCAGTACTTC. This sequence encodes CASSLTAGGHLYSYEQYF. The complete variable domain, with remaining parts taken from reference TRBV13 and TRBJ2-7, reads AAGVIQSPRHLIKEKRETATLKCYPIPRHDTVYWYQQGPGQDPQFLISFYEKMQSDKGSIPDRFSAQQFSDYHSELNMSSLELGDSALYFCASSLTAGGHLYSYEQYFGPGTRLTVT.

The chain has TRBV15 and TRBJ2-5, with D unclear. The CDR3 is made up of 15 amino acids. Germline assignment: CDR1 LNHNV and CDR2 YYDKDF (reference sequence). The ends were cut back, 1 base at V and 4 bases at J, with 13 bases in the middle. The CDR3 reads CATSRVGFRLETQYF. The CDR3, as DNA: TGTGCCACCAGCAGAGTGGGATTTAGACTAGAGACCCAGTACTTC. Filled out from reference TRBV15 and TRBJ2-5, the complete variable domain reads DAMVIQNPRYQVTQFGKPVTLSCSQTLNHNVMYWYQQKSSQAPKLLFHYYDKDFNNEADTPDNFQSRRPNTSFCFLDIRSPGLGDTAMYLCATSRVGFRLETQYFGPGTRLLVL.

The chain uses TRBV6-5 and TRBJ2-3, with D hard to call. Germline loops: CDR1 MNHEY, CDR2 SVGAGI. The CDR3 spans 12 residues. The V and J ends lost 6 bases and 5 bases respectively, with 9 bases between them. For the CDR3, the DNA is TGTGCCAGCAGAACGAATGTAGATACGCAGTATTTT. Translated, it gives CASRTNVDTQYF.

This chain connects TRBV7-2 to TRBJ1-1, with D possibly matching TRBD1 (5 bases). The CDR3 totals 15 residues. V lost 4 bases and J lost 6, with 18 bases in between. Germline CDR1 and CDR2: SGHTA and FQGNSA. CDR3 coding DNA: TGTGCCAGCAGCTATCATAGTAGGGGATATGCTGAAGCTTTCTTT. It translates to CASSYHSRGYAEAFF. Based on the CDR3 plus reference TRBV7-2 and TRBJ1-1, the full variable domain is GAGVSQSPSNKVTEKGKDVELRCDPISGHTALYWYRQSLGQGLEFLIYFQGNSAPDKSGLPSDRFSAERTGGSVSTLTIQRTQQEDSAVYLCASSYHSRGYAEAFFGQGTRLTVV.

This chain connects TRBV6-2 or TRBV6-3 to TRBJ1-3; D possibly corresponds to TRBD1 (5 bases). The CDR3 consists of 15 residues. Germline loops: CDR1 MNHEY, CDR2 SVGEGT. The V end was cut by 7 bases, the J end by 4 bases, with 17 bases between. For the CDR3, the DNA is TGTGCCAGCACTCCCCGGGGCTTCGGAGGAAACACCATATATTTT. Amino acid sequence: CASTPRGFGGNTIYF.

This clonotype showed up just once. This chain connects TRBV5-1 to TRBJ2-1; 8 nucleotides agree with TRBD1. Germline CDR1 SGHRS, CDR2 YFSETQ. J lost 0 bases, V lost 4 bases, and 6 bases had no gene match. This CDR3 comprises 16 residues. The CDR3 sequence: CASSPGGAGSYNEQFF. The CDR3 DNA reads TGCGCCAGCAGCCCAGGGGGCGCCGGCTCCTACAATGAGCAGTTCTTC.